The entry below gives a single T cell receptor (beta chain) sequence along with its context. Its antigen is not known. A much larger clone lies one base from this, so it may be a read error. This record comes from a study of cytomegalovirus exposure and HLA in healthy donors. Study-level background: Membership in the Caucasian-associated ancestry cluster was found for about 84% of approximately 400 genotyped donors. Study-level points and caveats: Common viral pathogens seemed to be connected with several of the most significant clusters, according to a later analysis. Presence/absence comparisons presumed near-even sequencing depth among donors. As was reported, the HLA-A and HLA-B alleles of most subjects were accurately predicted from TCR beta sequences.

The CDR3 is 13 amino acids. V lost 7 bases and J 1 base, leaving 10 bases between the germline ends. CDR1 SNHLY and CDR2 FYNNEI come from the germline V gene. Use of 60 Vbeta and 13 Jbeta primers characterized the PCR. Sequencing used immunoSEQ multiplex PCR; TCRdb keeps in-frame clones, though not all of them. The profile shows 150,000 to 190,000 clones, roughly 80% of them singletons. The chain recombines TRBV2 with TRBJ1-1; TRBD1 is a possible D gene (5 bases). This receptor was identified in a young man in good health and CMV-seronegative. Sequenced sample: PBMCs. The CDR3 DNA is TGTGCCAGCAAGACAGAGACGAACACTGAAGCTTTCTTT. Translated, it gives CASKTETNTEAFF.